Described below is a single T cell receptor (beta chain) sequence and its context. The antigen is not known. The sample belongs to a study of neoadjuvant anti-PD-1 for oral cavity cancer. The study, taken as a whole, reports: Treg/Th17 ratio rose with pretreatment blood and fell with post-treatment tumor TCRbeta clonality. Post-nivolumab, blood T cell clonality was significantly elevated in non-responders.

This CDR3 spans 13 amino acids. Germline V gene lookup returns CDR1 LNHNV and CDR2 YYDKDF (reference sequence). V lost 1 base to trimming and J lost 11 bases, with 14 bases between them. The time point is: after neoadjuvant nivolumab, at surgical resection. PBMCs were not maintained or expanded in culture before analysis. PBMC libraries mostly used around 0.5 ug of input genomic DNA, with six replicates per sample. Data came from immunoSEQ multiplex PCR; TCRdb stores just in-frame clones and leaves some out. The table includes over 14,000 clones, 60% to 80% detected once. This sequence joins TRBV15 and TRBJ1-1, with a tentative D call TRBD1 (5 bases). This specimen was PBMCs, taken after nivolumab (anti-PD-1) treatment. The sequence came from a person aged 35-79 years with oral cavity squamous cell carcinoma. The chain's CDR3 is CATSRGVTERAFF. As DNA, the CDR3 is TGTGCCACCAGCAGAGGGGTGACAGAAAGGGCTTTCTTT.